In this sample, the clone carrying this T cell receptor (beta chain) turned up a few times. The antigen remains undetermined. V lost 0 bases and J lost 3; bases outside the gene matches: 7. The CDR3 spans 15 residues. Germline loops: CDR1 DFQATT, CDR2 SNEGSKA (reference sequence). This entry is derived from a study of CD8 T cells in ankylosing spondylitis. Findings and limits, study-wide: Disease-linked clones were reportedly significantly enriched in matched ankylosing spondylitis synovial fluid. Prior literature has documented some motif variants in synovial fluid and blood from reactive arthritis. Apparently characteristic of ankylosing spondylitis blood was a TCR beta motif (roughly eight highly homologous variants).

The TCR beta libraries were generated through quantitative 5'-RACE incorporating molecular barcodes. TCRdb fed the 5' RACE reads into MiXCR, producing one record per CDR3 protein. The table lists about 800,000 distinct CDR3 sequences, over 9.5% of them singletons. The specimen was blood, either unsorted or a sorted T cell fraction (not recorded which). The source is a male donor with ankylosing spondylitis. The chain is built from TRBV20-1 and TRBJ2-7; 8 nucleotides align to TRBD2. CDR3 sequence (DNA): TGCAGTGCTAGAGATCCAGCGGGGGCCGACTACGAGCAGTACTTC. Amino acids: CSARDPAGADYEQYF.